This passage covers 10 T cell receptor beta chains from one sample sequenced in a study of CD8 T cells in ankylosing spondylitis. TCRdb re-derived calls from the 5' RACE reads in MiXCR, one entry per CDR3 protein. The sample holds 150,000 to 200,000 distinct CDR3 sequences, around a tenth seen once. Sequenced: blood, either unsorted or a sorted T cell fraction (not recorded which). Receptors were obtained from a male donor with ankylosing spondylitis or in good health (not recorded which).

This clonotype was detected ten times or more. A read error may produce the germline difference seen at one junction end. V and J are TRBV5-1 and TRBJ2-7; D might be TRBD1 or TRBD2, each matching 5 bases. The CDR3 runs 10 residues. Germline CDR1 is SGHRS and CDR2 is YFSETQ. The CDR3 loop is CASHRDLGEF. As DNA, the CDR3 is TGCGCCAGCCACCGGGACCTCGGGGAGTTC.

This clonotype was detected a few times. J is TRBJ2-5 and V is TRBV20-1, with 8 bases lining up with TRBD2. Trimming removed 5 bases from V and 4 bases from J; junction bases left unmatched: 0. The germline gives CDR1 DFQATT, CDR2 SNEGSKA (reference sequence). The CDR3 totals 11 residues. CDR3 sequence reads: CSALAGETQYF. CDR3 DNA: TGCAGTGCTCTAGCGGGAGAGACCCAGTACTTC.

This clonotype was found many times. The chain has TRBV14 and TRBJ1-4; 7 nucleotides match TRBD1. The CDR3 spans 16 residues. CDR1 SGHDN and CDR2 FVKESK come from the germline V gene. Trimming took 2 bases from V and 7 from J; bases not matched to a gene: 10. The CDR3 spells CASSQLPGQRSEKLFF. In DNA form, the CDR3 reads TGTGCCAGCAGCCAACTCCCGGGACAGCGGAGTGAAAAACTGTTTTTT.

This clonotype was recorded at least ten times. This sequence joins TRBV4-3 and TRBJ2-3; TRBD2 matches 10 bases. The CDR3 sequence is 17 residues long. The V and J ends lost 0 bases and 2 bases, in that order; junction bases with no gene match: 5. Per the germline V gene, CDR1 is LGHNA and CDR2 is YSLEER. CDR3 DNA: TGCGCCAGCAGCCAAGATCTTCTAGCGGGGGTCACAGATACGCAGTATTTT. Protein: CASSQDLLAGVTDTQYF.

Many counts were recorded for this clonotype. The chain joins TRBV7-8 to TRBJ2-5; D is unclear. This CDR3 spans 15 amino acids. Per germline, CDR1 SGHVS and CDR2 FQNEAQ. The germline V and J ends were trimmed by 8 bases and 1 base, with 17 bases remaining between them. In nucleotides, the CDR3 is TGTGCCAGCGCAACTCCTGCGGTACCCCAAGAGACCCAGTACTTC. Amino acid sequence: CASATPAVPQETQYF.

The chain uses TRBV7-6 and TRBJ2-2; possible D gene TRBD2, 7 bases. Germline V lookup: CDR1 SGHVS, CDR2 FNYEAQ. This CDR3 is 15 amino acids long. Deletions cut 2 bases from V and 3 bases from J, with 10 bases between. CDR3 residues: CASSLTGGHTGELFF. In nucleotides, the CDR3 is TGTGCCAGCAGCTTAACGGGGGGCCACACCGGGGAGCTGTTTTTT.

In this sample, this clonotype turned up many times. The gene calls are TRBV29-1 and TRBJ1-2; TRBD1 might be the D (6 bases). There are 16 residues in the CDR3. The germline CDR1 and CDR2 sequences are SQVTM and ANQGSEA. The V gene lost 0 bases and the J gene lost 4 bases, with 18 bases spanning the gap. Here the CDR3 reads CSVEDSPGGLGYGYTF. In DNA, the CDR3 is TGCAGCGTTGAAGATAGCCCGGGGGGCCTAGGCTATGGCTACACCTTC.

This clonotype was found many times. This rearrangement joins TRBV20-1 to TRBJ1-3; D call uncertain. The CDR3 is made up of 15 amino acids. Deletions cut 0 bases from V and 1 base from J, with 10 bases between. Germline CDR1 is DFQATT and CDR2 is SNEGSKA (reference sequence). The CDR3 spells CSARDKKGSGNTIYF. The CDR3 DNA reads as TGCAGTGCTAGAGACAAAAAGGGTTCTGGAAACACCATATATTTT.

This clonotype appeared a few times. The V gene is TRBV5-1, the J gene TRBJ2-3; TRBD1 agrees at 12 bases. The ends lost 4 bases at V and 4 bases at J; junction bases unmatched: 7. Germline values: CDR1 SGHRS, CDR2 YFSETQ. This CDR3 contains 16 residues. The CDR3 region is CASSLEGTGGADTQYF. The CDR3 DNA is TGCGCCAGCAGCCTAGAGGGGACAGGGGGCGCAGATACGCAGTATTTT. Together with reference TRBV5-1 and TRBJ2-3, the CDR3 gives the full variable domain: KAGVTQTPRYLIKTRGQQVTLSCSPISGHRSVSWYQQTPGQGLQFLFEYFSETQRNKGNFPGRFSGRQFSNSRSEMNVSTLELGDSALYLCASSLEGTGGADTQYFGPGTRLTVL.

In its sample, this clonotype was seen a few times. V and J are TRBV12-3 or TRBV12-4 and TRBJ1-5, with D uncertain. V lost 6 bases and J lost 0, with 15 bases in between. The CDR3 sequence is 16 residues long. This CDR3 reads CASSLRSNPSNQPQHF. For the CDR3, the DNA is TGTGCCAGCAGCCTAAGATCTAACCCTAGCAATCAGCCCCAGCATTTT.